This T cell receptor (beta chain) stems from a study of blood T cell repertoires in COVID-19. Overall study: Samples taken during acute and convalescent COVID-19 were collected in the United States, Italy and Spain.

Methods used by the authors: Estimation of nucleated cell counts was performed using reference gene primer amplification. Data came from immunoSEQ multiplex PCR; TCRdb stores just in-frame clones and leaves some out. V and J calls and clone size are given by that table; D and trimming were obtained from the DNA. The repertoire consists of about 170,000 clones, with about 85% occurring once and the leading ten covering 7%. This CDR3 is 15 amino acids long. V lost 5 bases and J 4 bases, leaving 12 bases between the germline ends. CDR1 and CDR2 (germline): SGHDN, FVKESK. The chain combines TRBV14 with TRBJ1-6, with D uncertain. The TCR originated in a woman of 80 years or more in a cohort sampled during active or convalescent COVID-19. The source material was peripheral blood. CDR3 bases: TGTGCCAGCAGCAAAACGACGGAGTATAATTCACCCCTCCACTTT. Residues: CASSKTTEYNSPLHF.